This entry concerns a single TCR beta chain. The data are from a study of cytomegalovirus exposure and HLA in healthy donors. V was pared by 0 bases and J by 2 bases, with 14 bases between. Germline assignment: CDR1 SGDLS and CDR2 YYNGEE. The CDR3 contains 17 residues. 60 Vbeta and 13 Jbeta primers were used in PCR. Repertoires were generated with immunoSEQ multiplex PCR, while TCRdb's copy carries only in-frame clones and drops some. Of fewer than 200,000 clones listed, around 82% are singletons. The chain joins TRBV9 to TRBJ1-4; tentative D call: TRBD1 (5 bases). This sequence was found in a man over 45 in good health and CMV-seropositive. The sample consisted of PBMCs. The CDR3 nucleotides read TGTGCCAGCAGCGTAGCTCACCGGGGGACGACTAATGAAAAACTGTTTTTT. Translation gives CASSVAHRGTTNEKLFF. The variable domain in full, completed from reference TRBV9 and TRBJ1-4, reads DSGVTQTPKHLITATGQRVTLRCSPRSGDLSVYWYQQSLDQGLQFLIQYYNGEERAKGNILERFSAQQFPDLHSELNLSSLELGDSALYFCASSVAHRGTTNEKLFFGSGTQLSVL.